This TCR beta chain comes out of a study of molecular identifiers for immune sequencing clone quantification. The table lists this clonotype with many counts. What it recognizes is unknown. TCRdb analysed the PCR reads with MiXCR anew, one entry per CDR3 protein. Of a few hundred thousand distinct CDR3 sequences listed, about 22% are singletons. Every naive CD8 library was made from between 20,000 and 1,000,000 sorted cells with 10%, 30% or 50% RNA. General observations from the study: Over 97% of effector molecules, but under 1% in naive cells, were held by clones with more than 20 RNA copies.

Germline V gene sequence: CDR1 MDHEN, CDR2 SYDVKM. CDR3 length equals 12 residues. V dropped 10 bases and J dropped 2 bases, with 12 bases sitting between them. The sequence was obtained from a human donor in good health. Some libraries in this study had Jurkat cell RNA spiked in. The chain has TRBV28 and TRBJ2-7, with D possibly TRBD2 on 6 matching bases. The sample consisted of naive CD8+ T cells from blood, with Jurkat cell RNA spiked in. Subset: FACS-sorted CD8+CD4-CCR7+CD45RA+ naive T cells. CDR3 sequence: CATGEFAYEQYF. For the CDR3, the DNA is TGTGCCACGGGGGAGTTCGCCTACGAGCAGTACTTC.